This entry concerns a single T cell receptor (beta chain). Antigen unknown. This entry comes from a study of cytomegalovirus exposure and HLA in healthy donors. General observations from the study: A later analysis linked a missense variant in DCLRE1C to the trimming of TCR beta V and J genes. The study carried out a later analysis of TCR beta sequences. It associated approximately 17,000 of them with specific HLA alleles at a false discovery rate of 0.05. Earlier analysis yielded a pattern in which most TCR beta V segments were productive about 90% or about 30% of the time.

The J segment lost 0 bases and the V segment lost 2 bases, leaving 5 bases of the junction unmatched. This CDR3 has 16 residues. Germline V gene sequence: CDR1 KGHSH, CDR2 LQKENI. The PCR made use of 60 Vbeta and 13 Jbeta primers. As originally analysed: It was a later analysis that counted 83 million or so unique TCR beta chains, of which roughly 11 million were shared. Assay: immunoSEQ multiplex PCR; the TCRdb copy retains only in-frame clones and omits some. That table gives V, J and clone size, and the DNA gave D and trimming. The repertoire holds about 140,000 clones, with 78% as singletons. This TCR came from a female donor in good health and CMV-seronegative. Sequencing input: PBMCs. The V and J genes are TRBV18 and TRBJ1-2; 8 bases line up with TRBD1. The chain's CDR3 is CASSPRTGKPNYGYTF. The DNA for the CDR3 is TGTGCCAGCTCACCAAGGACAGGGAAACCTAACTATGGCTACACCTTC.